These 24 T cell receptor beta chains were sequenced from one sample in a study of CD8 T cell repertoires and HIV-1 epitope variants. No cognate antigen is known for these TCRs. Some clones are missing from TCRdb's copy, which holds only in-frame ones; the method was immunoSEQ multiplex PCR. Of thousands of clones in the sample, around 68% were seen once. The sequenced sample consisted of cultured CD8+ T cells derived from PBMCs. The receptors shown here come from a male donor with HIV.

This clone showed up just a few times. The chain recombines TRBV27 with TRBJ2-7; D unresolved. Germline V gene lookup returns CDR1 MNHEY and CDR2 SMNVEV (reference sequence). Trimming took 8 bases from V and 3 from J, leaving 20 bases between them. This CDR3 spans 15 amino acids. The CDR3 bases are TGTGCCAGCCTCGAAGGACCAGGACCACTCTACGAGCAGTACTTC. Its translation: CASLEGPGPLYEQYF.

The rearrangement uses TRBV5-1 and TRBJ1-1; 10 nucleotides align to TRBD1. V lost 1 base and J lost 3; bases outside the gene matches: 15. The CDR3 is 19 residues long. Germline lookup yields CDR1 SGHRS and CDR2 YFSETQ. The DNA for the CDR3 is TGCGCCAGCAGCTTGACCCGACAGGGGGCGACGTTGCGGGACACTGAAGCTTTCTTT. Translated: CASSLTRQGATLRDTEAFF.

This clone showed up just a few times. The chain joins TRBV4-2 to TRBJ2-1, with D perhaps matching TRBD1 (6 bases). With 1 base removed from V and 8 bases from J, the gap between germline ends came to 9 bases. Germline-derived CDR1 and CDR2 are LGHNA and YNFKEQ. CDR3 length: 13 amino acids. The CDR3 loop reads CASSQGRGDEQFF. CDR3 coding DNA: TGTGCCAGCAGCCAAGGCAGGGGCGATGAGCAGTTCTTC.

As concerns this clone: Relative to the germline gene, one junction end is altered; a read error may explain this. The V call is TRBV5-4, the J call TRBJ2-7, with TRBD2 matching over 8 bases. Germline assignment: CDR1 SGHNT and CDR2 YYREEE (reference sequence). CDR3 length: 14 residues. This CDR3 reads CASSAGLGSSEQYF. The CDR3 DNA follows: TGTGCCAGCAGCGCGGGACTAGGTTCCTCCGAGCAGTACTTC.

This clone occurred a few times. The chain joins TRBV9 to TRBJ1-5, with D possibly being TRBD1 (5 bases). V was trimmed by 3 bases and J by 9 bases, leaving 16 bases between them. The CDR3 spans 14 residues. The germline V gene has CDR1 SGDLS and CDR2 YYNGEE. Here the CDR3 DNA reads TGTGCCAGCAGCGAGGGACCTCCCGGACGGCCCCAGCATTTT. It translates to CASSEGPPGRPQHF.

The gene calls are TRBV7-6 and TRBJ2-5, with D perhaps matching TRBD1 (5 bases). Germline CDR1 SGHVS, CDR2 FNYEAQ. This CDR3 comprises 14 residues. V was shortened by 3 bases and J by 1 base, with 9 bases between the two germline ends. CDR3 region: CASSLTAFQETQYF. CDR3 DNA sequence: TGTGCCAGCAGCTTGACAGCCTTCCAAGAGACCCAGTACTTC.

The genes are TRBV6-5 and TRBJ2-7, with a possible D match to TRBD2 (7 bases). Germline V lookup: CDR1 MNHEY, CDR2 SVGAGI. The germline V and J ends were trimmed by 1 base and 1 base, with 11 bases remaining between them. The CDR3 sequence is 15 residues long. CDR3: CASSYLQGGSYEQYF. DNA of the CDR3: TGTGCCAGCAGTTACTTACAGGGAGGGTCCTACGAGCAGTACTTC.

V is TRBV19 and J is TRBJ2-1; D might be TRBD2 (6 bases). The germline V gene has CDR1 LNHDA and CDR2 SQIVND (reference sequence). The CDR3 is 15 residues long. V was pared by 3 bases and J by 0 bases, with 9 bases between. In nucleotides, the CDR3 is TGTGCCAGTAGTATCGACGGGAGCTCCTACAATGAGCAGTTCTTC. Its protein is CASSIDGSSYNEQFF.

The sample holds a few counts of this clone. The chain uses TRBV5-4 and TRBJ2-7, with 8 bases fitting TRBD1. Trimming cost V 0 bases and J 5 bases; bases outside gene matches: 1. The germline V gene has CDR1 SGHNT and CDR2 YYREEE (reference sequence). The CDR3 loop spans 13 amino acids. Here the CDR3 reads CASSLGQGNEQYF. CDR3 in DNA: TGTGCCAGCAGCTTGGGACAGGGGAACGAGCAGTACTTC.

The chain employs TRBV6-6 and TRBJ2-6; D gene ambiguous. From germline, CDR1 is MNHNY and CDR2 SVGAGI (reference sequence). The CDR3 extends over 16 amino acids. V was clipped by 2 bases and J by 0 bases, with 8 bases between them. CDR3 amino acids: CASSYRLPSGANVLTF. In nucleotides, the CDR3 is TGTGCCAGCAGTTACCGTCTCCCCTCTGGGGCCAACGTCCTGACTTTC.

The gene calls are TRBV5-1 and TRBJ1-1; D ambiguous. The CDR3 consists of 14 residues. Germline CDR1 and CDR2: SGHRS and YFSETQ. Deletions cut 0 bases from V and 1 base from J, with 7 bases between. CDR3 region: CASSLEGGNTEAFF. The CDR3, as DNA: TGCGCCAGCAGCTTGGAAGGAGGGAACACTGAAGCTTTCTTT.

The rearrangement uses TRBV6-4 and TRBJ2-3, with TRBD2 matching over 13 bases. Germline loops: CDR1 MRHNA, CDR2 SNTAGT. The CDR3 loop spans 16 amino acids. V gave up 2 bases and J gave up 4 bases; unmatched junction bases: 3. CDR3 protein: CASSDATSGGSDTQYF. The CDR3 DNA reads TGTGCCAGCAGTGACGCGACTAGCGGGGGGTCAGATACGCAGTATTTT.

V usage is TRBV10-3 and J usage is TRBJ2-1, with 7 positions matching TRBD1. The CDR3 consists of 15 residues. V gave up 3 bases and J gave up 1 base; unmatched junction bases: 3. CDR1 and CDR2 from the germline V gene are ENHRY and SYGVKD. This chain's CDR3 is CAISDEGASYNEQFF. In DNA form, the CDR3 reads TGTGCCATCAGTGATGAGGGGGCTTCCTACAATGAGCAGTTCTTC.

The table lists this clone with a few counts. The chain employs TRBV29-1 and TRBJ2-1, with 9 nucleotides matching TRBD1. The CDR3 totals 16 residues. V shed 2 bases, J shed 6 bases, and the junction held 11 bases outside the gene matches. Germline V gene sequence: CDR1 SQVTM, CDR2 ANQGSEA. In DNA form, the CDR3 reads TGCAGCGTTGAATGGTATTGGACAGGGGAGTCCAATGAGCAGTTCTTC. As protein: CSVEWYWTGESNEQFF.

This chain uses TRBV7-6 with TRBJ2-1, with 9 nucleotides matching TRBD2. Germline CDR1 SGHVS, CDR2 FNYEAQ. The CDR3 runs to 15 residues. Losses at the gene ends were 4 bases for V and 4 bases for J; bases not matched to a gene: 5. In nucleotides, the CDR3 is TGTGCCAGCAGCTATAGCGGGAGCCAGTACAATGAGCAGTTCTTC. This sequence encodes CASSYSGSQYNEQFF. Filled out from reference TRBV7-6 and TRBJ2-1, the complete variable domain reads GAGVSQSPRYKVTKRGQDVALRCDPISGHVSLYWYRQALGQGPEFLTYFNYEAQQDKSGLPNDRFSAERPEGSISTLTIQRTEQRDSAMYRCASSYSGSQYNEQFFGPGTRLTVL.

CDR3 nucleotides: TGTGCCAGCAGCTTGGACGGGATTGTGGGGCAGCCCCAGCATTTT. Protein sequence: CASSLDGIVGQPQHF. This chain links TRBV5-4 with TRBJ1-5; no firm D call. The CDR3 consists of 15 residues. Germline loops: CDR1 SGHNT, CDR2 YYREEE (reference sequence). Trimming removed 0 bases from V and 7 bases from J, with 14 bases in between.

CDR3 region: CSVEEAGHYEQYF. CDR3 DNA sequence: TGCAGCGTTGAAGAGGCGGGCCACTACGAGCAGTACTTC. The rearrangement links TRBV29-1 to TRBJ2-7, with D possibly matching TRBD2 (5 bases). Germline CDR1 SQVTM, CDR2 ANQGSEA. The length of the CDR3 is 13 residues. Trimming shortened V by 0 bases and J by 3 bases, and 9 bases separated the two germline ends.

V gene TRBV5-1 combines with J gene TRBJ2-1; no definite D call. The CDR3 loop spans 13 amino acids. Deletions cut 0 bases from V and 4 bases from J, with 5 bases between. The germline V gene encodes CDR1 SGHRS and CDR2 YFSETQ. CDR3 loop: CASSLDSYNEQFF. In nucleotides, the CDR3 is TGCGCCAGCAGCTTGGACAGTTACAATGAGCAGTTCTTC.

In its sample, this clone was seen once. This chain joins TRBV15 and TRBJ2-3; D is ambiguous. This CDR3 is 12 amino acids long. Germline CDR1 and CDR2: LNHNV and YYDKDF (reference sequence). Trimming cost V 6 bases and J 1 base, with 5 bases left between them. For the CDR3, the DNA is TGTGCCACCAGGGACCGCACAGATACGCAGTATTTT. Protein product: CATRDRTDTQYF.

The chain has TRBV6-5 and TRBJ1-1, with D possibly TRBD1 on 5 matching bases. Trimming took off 6 bases at V and 3 bases at J, with 14 bases between the two ends. Germline-derived CDR1 and CDR2 are MNHEY and SVGAGI. CDR3 length: 14 amino acids. This chain's CDR3 is CASSLRDLDTEAFF. The CDR3 DNA sequence: TGTGCCAGCAGCCTCAGGGATTTGGACACTGAAGCTTTCTTT.

The chain couples TRBV5-4 to TRBJ1-1, with D possibly matching TRBD1 (5 bases). The CDR3 length is 12 residues. Germline V gene data show CDR1 as SGHNT and CDR2 as YYREEE (reference sequence). Trimming removed 2 bases from V and 5 bases from J, with 7 bases in between. The CDR3 bases are TGTGCCAGCAGCTTAAGGGGTACTGAAGCTTTCTTT. This encodes CASSLRGTEAFF.

This chain connects TRBV27 to TRBJ2-1; a weak D match, TRBD2 (6 bases). Trimming took off 0 bases at V and 0 bases at J, with 12 bases between the two ends. This CDR3 is 17 amino acids long. The germline V gene encodes CDR1 MNHEY and CDR2 SMNVEV (reference sequence). CDR3 sequence (DNA): TGTGCCAGCAGTTTATCGGAGGGTTACTACTCCTACAATGAGCAGTTCTTC. Its translation is CASSLSEGYYSYNEQFF.

This clone was seen only a few times. This chain joins TRBV15 and TRBJ2-7; TRBD2 matches at 9 bases. This CDR3 is built from 17 residues. After removal of 1 base from V and 0 bases from J, the junction contained 7 bases not matched to a gene. Germline assignment: CDR1 LNHNV and CDR2 YYDKDF (reference sequence). This CDR3 is CATSRATLAGDSYEQYF. The CDR3 DNA reads TGTGCCACCAGCAGAGCAACCTTAGCGGGGGACTCCTACGAGCAGTACTTC.

This clone was counted between two and nine times. V is TRBV10-2 and J is TRBJ2-7; D might be TRBD2 (6 bases). In germline, CDR1 is WSHSY, CDR2 SAAADI. V lost 5 bases, J lost 4 bases, and 12 bases lay in between. This CDR3 is built from 13 residues. The CDR3 sequence: CASSWGGGYEQYF. CDR3 in DNA: TGCGCCAGCAGTTGGGGAGGTGGGTACGAGCAGTACTTC.